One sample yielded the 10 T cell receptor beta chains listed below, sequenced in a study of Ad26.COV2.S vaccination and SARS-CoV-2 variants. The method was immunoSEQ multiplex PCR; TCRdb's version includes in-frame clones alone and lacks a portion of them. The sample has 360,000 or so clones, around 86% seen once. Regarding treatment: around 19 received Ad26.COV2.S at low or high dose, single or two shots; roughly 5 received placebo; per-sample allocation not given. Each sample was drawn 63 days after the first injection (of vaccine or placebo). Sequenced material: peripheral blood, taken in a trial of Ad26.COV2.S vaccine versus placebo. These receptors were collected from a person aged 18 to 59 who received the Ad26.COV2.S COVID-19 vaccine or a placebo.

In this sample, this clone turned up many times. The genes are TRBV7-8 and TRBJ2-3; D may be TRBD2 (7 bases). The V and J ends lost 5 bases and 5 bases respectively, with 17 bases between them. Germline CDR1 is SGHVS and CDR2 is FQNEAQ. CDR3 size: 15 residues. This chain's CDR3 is CASSGRGGQVDTQYF. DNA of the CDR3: TGTGCCAGCAGCGGTAGGGGGGGGCAAGTAGATACGCAGTATTTT.

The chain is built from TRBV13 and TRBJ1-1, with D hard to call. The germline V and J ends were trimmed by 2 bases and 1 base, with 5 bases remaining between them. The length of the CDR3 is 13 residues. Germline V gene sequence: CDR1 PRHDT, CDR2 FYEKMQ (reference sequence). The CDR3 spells CASSLRENTEAFF. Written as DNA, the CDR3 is TGTGCCAGCAGCTTAAGGGAGAACACTGAAGCTTTCTTT.

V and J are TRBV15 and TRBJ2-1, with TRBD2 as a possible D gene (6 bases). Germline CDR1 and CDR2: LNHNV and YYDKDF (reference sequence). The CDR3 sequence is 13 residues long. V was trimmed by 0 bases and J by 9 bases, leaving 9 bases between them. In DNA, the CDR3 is TGTGCCACCAGCAGAGATTTGGGGGGTGAGCAGTTCTTC. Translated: CATSRDLGGEQFF.

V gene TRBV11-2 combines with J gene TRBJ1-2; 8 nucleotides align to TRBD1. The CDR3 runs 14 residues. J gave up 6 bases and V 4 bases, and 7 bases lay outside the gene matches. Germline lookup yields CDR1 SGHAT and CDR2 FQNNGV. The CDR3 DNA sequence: TGTGCCAGCAGCTCGGACAGGGTGCAAGATGGCTACACCTTC. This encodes CASSSDRVQDGYTF.

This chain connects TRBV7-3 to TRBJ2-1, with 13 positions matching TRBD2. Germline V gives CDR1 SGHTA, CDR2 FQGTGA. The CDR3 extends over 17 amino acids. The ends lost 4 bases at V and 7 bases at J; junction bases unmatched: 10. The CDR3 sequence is CASSSGLAGATGNEQFF. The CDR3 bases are TGTGCCAGCAGCTCCGGACTAGCGGGGGCCACTGGGAATGAGCAGTTCTTC.

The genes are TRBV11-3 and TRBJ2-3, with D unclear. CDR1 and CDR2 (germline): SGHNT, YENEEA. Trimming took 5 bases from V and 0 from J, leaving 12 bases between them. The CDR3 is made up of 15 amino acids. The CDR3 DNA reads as TGTGCCAGCAGCCGAACCCCCACTAGCACAGATACGCAGTATTTT. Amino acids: CASSRTPTSTDTQYF. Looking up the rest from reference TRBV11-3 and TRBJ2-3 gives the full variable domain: EAGVVQSPRYKIIEKKQPVAFWCNPISGHNTLYWYLQNLGQGPELLIRYENEEAVDDSQLPKDRFSAERLKGVDSTLKIQPAELGDSAVYLCASSRTPTSTDTQYFGPGTRLTVL.

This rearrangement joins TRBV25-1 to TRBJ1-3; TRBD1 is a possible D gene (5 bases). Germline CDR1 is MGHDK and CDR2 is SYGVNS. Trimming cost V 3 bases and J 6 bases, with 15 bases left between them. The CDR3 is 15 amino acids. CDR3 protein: CASSDEIGTSNTIYF. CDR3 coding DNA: TGTGCCAGCAGTGATGAGATAGGGACTTCAAACACCATATATTTT.

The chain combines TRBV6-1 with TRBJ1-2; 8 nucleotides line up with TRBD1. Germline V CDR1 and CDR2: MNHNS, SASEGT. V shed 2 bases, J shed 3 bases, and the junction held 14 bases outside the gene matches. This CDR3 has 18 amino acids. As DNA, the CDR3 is TGTGCCAGCAGTGAAAATATGATTGTAGCAGGGGGCTACTATGGCTACACCTTC. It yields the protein CASSENMIVAGGYYGYTF.

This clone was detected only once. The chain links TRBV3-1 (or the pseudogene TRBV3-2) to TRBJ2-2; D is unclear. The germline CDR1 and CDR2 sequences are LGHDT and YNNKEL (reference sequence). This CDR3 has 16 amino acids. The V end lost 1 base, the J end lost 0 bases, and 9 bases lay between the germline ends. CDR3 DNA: TGTGCCAGCAGCCAAGTTGGACGGTCGAACACCGGGGAGCTGTTTTTT. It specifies CASSQVGRSNTGELFF.

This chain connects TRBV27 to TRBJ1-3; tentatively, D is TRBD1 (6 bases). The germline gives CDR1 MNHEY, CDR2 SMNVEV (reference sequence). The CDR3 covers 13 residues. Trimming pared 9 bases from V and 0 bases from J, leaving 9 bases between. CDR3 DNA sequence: TGTGCCAGTTCGACAGGCTCTGGAAACACCATATATTTT. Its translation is CASSTGSGNTIYF.